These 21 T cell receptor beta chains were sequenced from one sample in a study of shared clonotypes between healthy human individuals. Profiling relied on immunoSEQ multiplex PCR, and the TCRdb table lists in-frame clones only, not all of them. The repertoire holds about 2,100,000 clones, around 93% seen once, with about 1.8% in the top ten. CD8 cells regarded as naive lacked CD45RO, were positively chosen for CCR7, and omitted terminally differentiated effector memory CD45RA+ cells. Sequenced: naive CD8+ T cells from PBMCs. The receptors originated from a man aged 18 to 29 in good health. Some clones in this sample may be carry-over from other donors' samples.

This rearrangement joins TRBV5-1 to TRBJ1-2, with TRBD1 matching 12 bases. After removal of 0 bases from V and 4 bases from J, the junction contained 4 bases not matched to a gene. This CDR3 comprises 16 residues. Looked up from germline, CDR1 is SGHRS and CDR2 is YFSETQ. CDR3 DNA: TGCGCCAGCAGCTTGGGGGACAGGGGGCTCTCCTATGGCTACACCTTC. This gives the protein CASSLGDRGLSYGYTF. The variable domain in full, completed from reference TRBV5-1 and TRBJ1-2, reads KAGVTQTPRYLIKTRGQQVTLSCSPISGHRSVSWYQQTPGQGLQFLFEYFSETQRNKGNFPGRFSGRQFSNSRSEMNVSTLELGDSALYLCASSLGDRGLSYGYTFGSGTRLTVV.

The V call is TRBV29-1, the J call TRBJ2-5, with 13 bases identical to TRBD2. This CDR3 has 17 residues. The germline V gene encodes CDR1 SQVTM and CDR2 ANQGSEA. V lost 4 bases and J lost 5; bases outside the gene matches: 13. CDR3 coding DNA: TGCAGCGTTGTTGGGACTAGCGGGGAGGGAGCGTGGGAGACCCAGTACTTC. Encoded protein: CSVVGTSGEGAWETQYF.

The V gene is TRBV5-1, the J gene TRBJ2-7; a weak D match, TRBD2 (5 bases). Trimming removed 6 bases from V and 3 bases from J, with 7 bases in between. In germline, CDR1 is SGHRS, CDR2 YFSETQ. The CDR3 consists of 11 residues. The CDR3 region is CASTDFYEQYF. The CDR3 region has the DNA TGCGCCAGCACGGACTTCTACGAGCAGTACTTC.

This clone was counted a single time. CDR3 coding DNA: TGTGCCAGCATCCTCGGAACTAGCGGGAGTTACGAGCAGTACTTC. Its protein product is CASILGTSGSYEQYF. This chain joins TRBV28 and TRBJ2-7; TRBD2 matches 11 bases. After removal of 7 bases from V and 4 bases from J, the junction contained 9 bases not matched to a gene. Germline V gives CDR1 MDHEN, CDR2 SYDVKM. This CDR3 has 15 amino acids.

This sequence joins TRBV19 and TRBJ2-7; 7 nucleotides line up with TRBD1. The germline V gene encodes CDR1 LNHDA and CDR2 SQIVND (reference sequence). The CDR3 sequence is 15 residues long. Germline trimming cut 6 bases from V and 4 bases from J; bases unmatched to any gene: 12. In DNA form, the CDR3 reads TGTGCCAGTAGCCTGGGGCAGGGGGTAGCTTACGAGCAGTACTTC. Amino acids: CASSLGQGVAYEQYF.

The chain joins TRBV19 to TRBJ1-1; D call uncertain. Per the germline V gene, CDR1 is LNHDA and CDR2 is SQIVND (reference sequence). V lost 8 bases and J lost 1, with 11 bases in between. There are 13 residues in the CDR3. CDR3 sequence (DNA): TGTGCCAGTTACTCGAGAGAGAACACTGAAGCTTTCTTT. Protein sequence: CASYSRENTEAFF.

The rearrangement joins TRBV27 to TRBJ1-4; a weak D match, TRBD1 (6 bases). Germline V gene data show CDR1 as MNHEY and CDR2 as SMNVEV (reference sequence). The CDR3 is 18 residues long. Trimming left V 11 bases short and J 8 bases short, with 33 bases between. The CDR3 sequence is CASVVRDWGQGSGEKLFF. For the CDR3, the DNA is TGTGCCTCAGTAGTACGAGACTGGGGGCAGGGGTCAGGCGAAAAACTGTTTTTT.

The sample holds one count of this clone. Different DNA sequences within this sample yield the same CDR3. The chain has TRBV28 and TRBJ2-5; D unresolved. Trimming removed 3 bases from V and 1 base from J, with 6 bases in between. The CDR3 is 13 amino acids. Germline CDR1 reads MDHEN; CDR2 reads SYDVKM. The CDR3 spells CASSFRFQETQYF. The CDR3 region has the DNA TGTGCCAGCAGTTTTAGGTTCCAAGAGACCCAGTACTTC.

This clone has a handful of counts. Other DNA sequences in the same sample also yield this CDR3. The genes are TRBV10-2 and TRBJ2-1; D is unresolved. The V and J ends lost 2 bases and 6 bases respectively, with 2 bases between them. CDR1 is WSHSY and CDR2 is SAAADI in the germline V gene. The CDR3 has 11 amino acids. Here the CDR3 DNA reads TGCGCCAGCAGTGAGGGCAATGAGCAGTTCTTC. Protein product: CASSEGNEQFF.

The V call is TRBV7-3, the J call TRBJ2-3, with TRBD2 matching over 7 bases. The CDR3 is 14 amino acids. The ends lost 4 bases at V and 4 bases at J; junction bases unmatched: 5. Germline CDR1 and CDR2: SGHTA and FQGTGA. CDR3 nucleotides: TGTGCCAGCAGCTGGGCGGGAGAGTCAGATACGCAGTATTTT. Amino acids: CASSWAGESDTQYF.

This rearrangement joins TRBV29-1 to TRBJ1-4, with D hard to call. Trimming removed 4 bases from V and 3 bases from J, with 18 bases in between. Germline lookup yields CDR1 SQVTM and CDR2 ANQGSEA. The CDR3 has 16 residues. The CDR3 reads CSVVIGRADANEKLFF. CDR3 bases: TGCAGCGTTGTCATCGGAAGGGCAGACGCTAATGAAAAACTGTTTTTT.

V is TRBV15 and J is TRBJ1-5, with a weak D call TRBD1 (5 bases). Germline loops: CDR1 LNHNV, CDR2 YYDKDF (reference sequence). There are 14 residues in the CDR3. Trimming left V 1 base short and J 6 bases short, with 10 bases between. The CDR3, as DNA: TGTGCCACCAGCAGAGCGGGGGGGTTTCAGCCCCAGCATTTT. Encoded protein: CATSRAGGFQPQHF. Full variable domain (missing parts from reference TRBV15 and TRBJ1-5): DAMVIQNPRYQVTQFGKPVTLSCSQTLNHNVMYWYQQKSSQAPKLLFHYYDKDFNNEADTPDNFQSRRPNTSFCFLDIRSPGLGDTAMYLCATSRAGGFQPQHFGDGTRLSIL.

The CDR3 is CASSLGGDYEAFF. The DNA of the CDR3 is TGTGCCAGCAGCTTGGGAGGAGACTATGAAGCTTTCTTT. The rearrangement joins TRBV5-6 to TRBJ1-1; D is undetermined. This CDR3 region has 13 residues. CDR1 is SGHDT and CDR2 is YYEEEE in the germline V gene. Trimming took 0 bases from V and 7 from J, leaving 10 bases between them.

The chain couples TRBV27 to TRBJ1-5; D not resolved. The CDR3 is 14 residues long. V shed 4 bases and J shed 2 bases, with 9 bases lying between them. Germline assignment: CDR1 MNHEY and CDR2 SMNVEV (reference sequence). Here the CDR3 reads CASSSRGGNQPQHF. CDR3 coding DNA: TGTGCCAGCAGTTCGCGTGGTGGCAATCAGCCCCAGCATTTT.

The CDR3 nucleotides are TGTGCCAGCAGTTTCGCCCACGAGCAGTACTTC. It specifies CASSFAHEQYF. This rearrangement joins TRBV6-5 to TRBJ2-7; D uncertain. V was pared by 4 bases and J by 5 bases, with 6 bases between. The germline CDR1 and CDR2 sequences are MNHEY and SVGAGI. There are 11 residues in the CDR3.

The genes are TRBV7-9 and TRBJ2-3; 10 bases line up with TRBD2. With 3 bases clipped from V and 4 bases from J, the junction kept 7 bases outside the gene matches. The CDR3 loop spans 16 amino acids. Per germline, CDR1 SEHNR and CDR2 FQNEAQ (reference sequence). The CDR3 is CASSFRTSGEADTQYF. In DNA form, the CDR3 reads TGTGCCAGCAGCTTCCGGACTAGCGGCGAGGCAGATACGCAGTATTTT.

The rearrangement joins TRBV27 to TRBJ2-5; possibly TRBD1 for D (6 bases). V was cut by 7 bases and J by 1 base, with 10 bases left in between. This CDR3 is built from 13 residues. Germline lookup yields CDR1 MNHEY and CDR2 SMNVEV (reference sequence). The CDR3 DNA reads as TGTGCCAGCAACCCCAGGGGCCAAGAGACCCAGTACTTC. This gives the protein CASNPRGQETQYF.

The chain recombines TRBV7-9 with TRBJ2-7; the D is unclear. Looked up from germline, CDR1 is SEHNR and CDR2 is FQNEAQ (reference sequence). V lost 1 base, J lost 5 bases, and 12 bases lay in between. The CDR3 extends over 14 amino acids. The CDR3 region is CASSLGPNLDEQYF. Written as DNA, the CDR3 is TGTGCCAGCAGCTTAGGCCCCAATCTCGACGAGCAGTACTTC.

The CDR3 DNA sequence: TGTGCCAGTAGAGACAGGGGGGTCTATGGCTACACCTTC. This sequence encodes CASRDRGVYGYTF. The V gene is TRBV6-1, the J gene TRBJ1-2; 9 bases agree with TRBD1. Germline CDR1 is MNHNS and CDR2 is SASEGT. V dropped 9 bases and J dropped 4; count of bases not matched to a gene: 6. The CDR3 loop spans 13 amino acids.

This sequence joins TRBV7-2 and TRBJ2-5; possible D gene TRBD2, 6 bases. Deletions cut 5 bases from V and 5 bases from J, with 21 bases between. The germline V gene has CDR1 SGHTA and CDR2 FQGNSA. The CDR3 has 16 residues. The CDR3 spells CASSAWDFSQGETQYF. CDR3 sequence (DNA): TGTGCCAGCAGCGCATGGGACTTTTCACAAGGGGAGACCCAGTACTTC.

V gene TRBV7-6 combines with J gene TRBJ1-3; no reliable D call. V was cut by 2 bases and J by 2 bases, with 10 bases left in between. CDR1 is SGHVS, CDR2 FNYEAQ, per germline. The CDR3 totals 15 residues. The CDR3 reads CASSLRESPGNTIYF. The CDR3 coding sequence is TGTGCCAGCAGCTTACGGGAGAGCCCTGGAAACACCATATATTTT. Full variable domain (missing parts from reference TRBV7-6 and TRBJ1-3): GAGVSQSPRYKVTKRGQDVALRCDPISGHVSLYWYRQALGQGPEFLTYFNYEAQQDKSGLPNDRFSAERPEGSISTLTIQRTEQRDSAMYRCASSLRESPGNTIYFGEGSWLTVV.